This T cell receptor beta chain was found in a study of cytomegalovirus exposure and HLA in healthy donors. Separation from the 666-subject first cohort characterized the roughly 130-subject validation cohort, to which the donors belonged. This CDR3 region has 14 residues. With 10 bases removed from V and 2 bases from J, the gap between germline ends came to 18 bases. Germline V CDR1 and CDR2: LNHDA, SQIVND (reference sequence). Study conclusions and caveats: Many donors carried some public TCRs, although rarity characterized most TCR sequences. The listing of 150 to 200 TCR beta chains classed them as cytomegalovirus-associated. Subsequent analysis showed first-cohort TCR clusters tending to co-occur in some 120 validation repertoires.

Notes on this clone: Its cognate antigen is unknown.

Using immunoSEQ multiplex PCR, the repertoire was profiled, and TCRdb retains in-frame clones only, with some absent. The table records roughly 120,000 clones, 94% of them present only once. This chain joins TRBV19 and TRBJ2-7; D is perhaps TRBD1 (5 bases). The TCR sequence derives from a woman between 18 and 29 years old in good health and CMV-seronegative. The sample consisted of PBMCs. CDR3 in DNA: TGTGCCACCGGCCTGGCAGGGCGAACCTACGAGCAGTACTTC. Translating it yields CATGLAGRTYEQYF.